These 10 T cell receptor beta chains were sequenced from one sample in a study of T-cell reconstitution after alpha-beta-depleted transplantation in children. The authors prepared the TCRbeta library with unique molecular identifiers. TCRdb ran MiXCR on the PCR reads and lists one entry per CDR3 protein. This table holds approximately 98,000 distinct CDR3 sequences, around 6.4% found once. Source: PBMCs, mostly from graft donor cells, taken 360 days after TCRalphabeta/CD19-depleted stem cell transplant. These receptors were taken from a male patient aged 2 to 10 who had a stem cell transplant for acute lymphoblastic leukemia, so the T cells may come from the graft donor.

This clonotype has a count of ten or more. The chain carries TRBV24-1 and TRBJ2-3; D may match TRBD1 or TRBD2 (6 bases each). The CDR3 sequence is 14 residues long. V was cut by 3 bases and J by 5 bases, with 11 bases left in between. Germline-derived CDR1 and CDR2 are KGHDR and SFDVKD. CDR3 nucleotide sequence: TGTGCCACCAGTGATCCCCGGGGGCTAGATACGCAGTATTTT. Its protein is CATSDPRGLDTQYF.

Ten or more counts support this clonotype. V gene TRBV6-5 combines with J gene TRBJ2-5, with 9 bases aligning to TRBD2. The CDR3 loop spans 15 amino acids. After removal of 0 bases from V and 4 bases from J, the junction contained 3 bases not matched to a gene. The germline V gene encodes CDR1 MNHEY and CDR2 SVGAGI. DNA for the CDR3: TGTGCCAGCAGTTACTCCGGACTAGCGATAGAGACCCAGTACTTC. It is translated as CASSYSGLAIETQYF.

A few counts support this clonotype. This chain uses TRBV10-1 with TRBJ2-1; D is unclear. Trimming removed 2 bases from V and 4 bases from J, with 3 bases in between. CDR1 is WNHNN, CDR2 SYGVQD, per germline (reference sequence). The CDR3 contains 12 residues. The CDR3 nucleotides read TGCGCCAGCAGTGAGAGGTACAATGAGCAGTTCTTC. This sequence encodes CASSERYNEQFF.

This clonotype appeared many times. The rearrangement links TRBV9 to TRBJ2-2; D possibly corresponds to TRBD2 (5 bases). The germline CDR1 and CDR2 sequences are SGDLS and YYNGEE. The CDR3 covers 14 residues. Trimming pared 0 bases from V and 4 bases from J, leaving 7 bases between. CDR3 region: CASSVGGSTGELFF. In DNA form, the CDR3 reads TGTGCCAGCAGCGTAGGAGGGAGCACCGGGGAGCTGTTTTTT.

A few counts support this clonotype. The V gene is TRBV28, the J gene TRBJ2-7; no clear D gene. Trimming took 3 bases from V and 7 from J, leaving 16 bases between them. CDR3 length equals 14 residues. Germline loops: CDR1 MDHEN, CDR2 SYDVKM. The CDR3 reads CASSFIISPLEQYF. For the CDR3, the DNA is TGTGCCAGCAGTTTCATTATATCTCCGCTGGAGCAGTACTTC.

This clonotype has a count of ten or more. V and J are TRBV10-2 and TRBJ2-1; either TRBD1 or TRBD2 may fit D (5 bases each). CDR1 and CDR2 (germline): WSHSY, SAAADI. Deletions cut 9 bases from V and 7 bases from J, with 22 bases between. There are 15 residues in the CDR3. The CDR3: CASTAGTPIRNEQFF. The CDR3 DNA follows: TGCGCCAGTACAGCCGGGACGCCCATCAGGAATGAGCAGTTCTTC.

This clonotype has a count of ten or more. The chain links TRBV12-3 or TRBV12-4 to TRBJ1-2, with D possibly TRBD1 on 6 matching bases. The V and J ends lost 5 bases and 8 bases respectively, with 21 bases between them. The CDR3 is made up of 15 amino acids. The CDR3 is CASSTYNRDRMGYTF. The CDR3 DNA is TGTGCCAGCAGTACCTACAACAGGGACCGTATGGGCTACACCTTC.

This rearrangement joins TRBV7-9 to TRBJ2-3; D ambiguous. This CDR3 comprises 15 residues. Looked up from germline, CDR1 is SEHNR and CDR2 is FQNEAQ (reference sequence). Trimming stripped 7 bases from V and 0 bases from J, with 14 bases between. The chain's CDR3 is CASNLAPLSTDTQYF. The CDR3 DNA follows: TGTGCCAGCAACCTCGCACCTCTCAGCACAGATACGCAGTATTTT.

This clonotype has ten or more counts. This chain joins TRBV12-5 and TRBJ1-2; D is ambiguous. The germline gives CDR1 LGHNT, CDR2 FRNRAP. This CDR3 has 16 amino acids. Deletions cut 1 base from V and 4 bases from J, with 16 bases between. CDR3 sequence reads: CASGLDLTPEVYGYTF. CDR3 bases: TGTGCTAGTGGTTTGGATTTGACCCCGGAGGTCTATGGCTACACCTTC.

This clonotype was detected ten times or more. This chain uses TRBV5-1 with TRBJ2-1; D remains ambiguous. The CDR3 spans 12 residues. The germline CDR1 and CDR2 sequences are SGHRS and YFSETQ. Trimming pared 6 bases from V and 13 bases from J, leaving 17 bases between. As DNA, the CDR3 is TGCGCCAGCACTTTCTCAGGAATAGAACAGTTCTTC. As protein: CASTFSGIEQFF.